This passage covers 21 T cell receptor beta chains from one sample sequenced in a study of CD8+CD57+ T cells in acquired aplastic anemia. The sequenced patients had an expansion of CD8+CD57+ cells seen by flow cytometry. Genomic DNA templated the TCR beta VDJ and CDR3 profiling. TCRdb reprocessed the reads with MiXCR, giving one entry per CDR3 protein. This table has about 270,000 distinct CDR3 sequences, less than 85% appearing once. The sample was sorted CD4+, CD8+, or CD8+CD57+ T cells (not recorded which) from PBMCs. The receptors originated from a human donor with aplastic anemia.

CDR3 sequence (DNA): TGTGCCAGTAGCATGCTACAGGGAGTTCAGCCCCAGCAGTTCTTC. Amino acid sequence: CASSMLQGVQPQQFF. The V call is TRBV19, the J call TRBJ2-1, with D tentatively TRBD1 (6 bases). The V end lost 6 bases, the J end lost 11 bases, and 23 bases lay between the germline ends. The germline CDR1 and CDR2 sequences are LNHDA and SQIVND (reference sequence). The CDR3 extends over 15 amino acids. The full variable domain, rest sourced from reference TRBV19 and TRBJ2-1, is DGGITQSPKYLFRKEGQNVTLSCEQNLNHDAMYWYRQDPGQGLRLIYYSQIVNDFQKGDIAEGYSVSREKKESFPLTVTSAQKNPTAFYLCASSMLQGVQPQQFFGPGTRLTVL.

The V call is TRBV7-6, the J call TRBJ2-7; 8 bases align to TRBD1. Germline CDR1 SGHVS, CDR2 FNYEAQ. After removal of 3 bases from V and 2 bases from J, the junction contained 12 bases not matched to a gene. The CDR3 is 17 amino acids. This CDR3 is CASSFGAGRGLTYEQYF. For the CDR3, the DNA is TGTGCCAGCAGCTTCGGGGCGGGCAGGGGGCTAACCTACGAGCAGTACTTC.

V and J are TRBV5-6 and TRBJ2-1; 8 bases are shared with TRBD2. The germline gives CDR1 SGHDT, CDR2 YYEEEE. CDR3 length: 16 amino acids. Trimming removed 7 bases from V and 6 bases from J; junction bases left unmatched: 15. Here the CDR3 reads CASRSSCGGFFNEQFF. The CDR3 region has the DNA TGTGCCAGCCGCTCCTCCTGCGGGGGGTTTTTCAATGAGCAGTTCTTC.

A remark on this clonotype: The germline gene is not matched at one end of the junction; a read error may be the cause. The chain links TRBV15 to TRBJ2-7, with D tentatively TRBD1 or TRBD2 (5 bases each). Per germline, CDR1 LNHNV and CDR2 YYDKDF (reference sequence). CDR3 length: 14 amino acids. CDR3 loop: CATSRRGLPLVQYF. The CDR3 coding sequence is TGTGCCACCAGCCGCCGGGGCCTTCCTCTCGTGCAGTACTTT.

V is TRBV9 and J is TRBJ2-6, with D possibly matching TRBD1 (5 bases). V was pared by 4 bases and J by 13 bases, with 24 bases between. This CDR3 contains 16 residues. The germline CDR1 and CDR2 sequences are SGDLS and YYNGEE. CDR3 sequence: CASSLGAGTQSFVLTF. The CDR3 DNA reads as TGTGCCAGCAGCTTAGGGGCTGGTACGCAGTCCTTTGTCCTGACTTTC.

Regarding this clonotype: The CDR3 does not end in the conserved phenylalanine or tryptophan, so this is likely a read error. No DNA is shown, since the ends of the CDR3 on it are uncertain; the CDR3 is the one TCRdb lists. The chain recombines TRBV7-9 with TRBJ2-3; whether TRBD1, the table's D call, matches the DNA was not checked. Termini included, the CDR3 measures 13 amino acids. The V gene's germline CDR1 is SEHNR and CDR2 FQNEAQ (reference sequence). The CDR3 is CASGVAGRDAAYV.

This chain joins TRBV7-3 and TRBJ2-7, with a weak D call TRBD1 (6 bases). The CDR3 sequence is 15 residues long. Germline V gene data show CDR1 as SGHTA and CDR2 as FQGTGA. Deletions cut 5 bases from V and 3 bases from J, with 17 bases between. The CDR3 reads CASSGGRGSNYEQYF. The CDR3, as DNA: TGTGCCAGCAGCGGGGGCCGAGGATCTAACTACGAGCAGTACTTC.

The rearrangement uses TRBV15 and TRBJ1-1, with D possibly matching TRBD1 (5 bases). V was clipped by 5 bases and J by 3 bases, with 10 bases between them. Germline V gene data show CDR1 as LNHNV and CDR2 as YYDKDF (reference sequence). The CDR3 is 13 amino acids. The CDR3 nucleotides read TGTGCCACCAGCTCAGGGCCCTACACTGAAGCTTTCTTT. Encoded protein: CATSSGPYTEAFF. Complete variable domain (other parts from reference TRBV15 and TRBJ1-1): DAMVIQNPRYQVTQFGKPVTLSCSQTLNHNVMYWYQQKSSQAPKLLFHYYDKDFNNEADTPDNFQSRRPNTSFCFLDIRSPGLGDTAMYLCATSSGPYTEAFFGQGTRLTVV.

Worth noting for this clonotype: The CDR3 end shows no conserved phenylalanine or tryptophan, and so a read error is likely. No DNA is shown, since the ends of the CDR3 on it are uncertain; the CDR3 is the one TCRdb lists. The chain is built from TRBV2 and TRBJ2-1; TRBD1 is the table's D call and was not checked against the DNA. The CDR3 spans 15 amino acids, including both terminal residues. Germline V CDR1 and CDR2: SNHLY, FYNNEI. Here the CDR3 reads CASGDGGTAYQEQCL.

A note on this clonotype: A read error is likely, as this CDR3 ends without the conserved phenylalanine or tryptophan. The J gene is TRBJ1-6, the V gene TRBV7-8, with D tentatively TRBD1 (6 bases). The V end lost 0 bases, the J end lost 15 bases, and 18 bases lay between the germline ends. This CDR3 is built from 15 residues. Germline-derived CDR1 and CDR2 are SGHVS and FQNEAQ. CDR3 bases: TGTGCCAGCAGCTTAGCGGGACATTCCGATACGCACCTCCACCTT. Translation gives CASSLAGHSDTHLHL.

With regard to this clonotype: This CDR3 is missing its conserved last phenylalanine or tryptophan, likely due to a read error. Because the CDR3's place on the DNA is in doubt, the DNA is left out and the CDR3 is given as listed by TCRdb. V gene TRBV7-9 combines with J gene TRBJ2-1; the table gives TRBD2 as D, unverified against the DNA. The CDR3 length equals 13 residues, ends included. The germline gives CDR1 SEHNR, CDR2 FQNEAQ (reference sequence). CDR3 residues: CASSFQRSGTHNE.

This rearrangement joins TRBV7-9 to TRBJ2-7; 7 bases are a match to TRBD2. The V gene end was trimmed by 5 bases and the J gene end by 5 bases; junction bases not matched to a gene: 9. Germline CDR1 and CDR2: SEHNR and FQNEAQ (reference sequence). This CDR3 spans 14 amino acids. CDR3 loop: CASSARGGADEQYF. The CDR3 nucleotides read TGTGCCAGCAGCGCCCGCGGGGGAGCCGACGAGCAGTACTTC.

This clonotype was seen once. Relative to the germline gene, one junction end is altered; a read error may explain this. The chain links TRBV9 to TRBJ2-3; D is possibly TRBD1 (7 bases). CDR3 length equals 14 residues. CDR1 and CDR2 (germline): SGDLS, YYNGEE. This chain's CDR3 is CASSEGGTADNTDF. CDR3 sequence (DNA): TGTGCCAGCAGCGAAGGGGGGACAGCGGATAACACTGATTTT.

The rearrangement uses TRBV15 and TRBJ2-7; D unresolved. This CDR3 spans 12 amino acids. Trimming pared 0 bases from V and 6 bases from J, leaving 6 bases between. Germline loops: CDR1 LNHNV, CDR2 YYDKDF (reference sequence). The CDR3 DNA sequence: TGTGCCACCAGCAGAGATACGGCCGAGCAGTACGTC. Its translation: CATSRDTAEQYV.

J is TRBJ1-1 and V is TRBV29-1; tentative D call: TRBD1 (5 bases). Looked up from germline, CDR1 is SQVTM and CDR2 is ANQGSEA. CDR3 length equals 14 residues. Trimming took 6 bases from V and 1 from J, leaving 15 bases between them. The CDR3 DNA reads as TGCAGCGTACCAACGGTGACAGCGAACACTGAAGCTTTCTTT. It yields the protein CSVPTVTANTEAFF.

Of note for this clonotype: The conserved final phenylalanine or tryptophan is absent from the CDR3, which likely points to a read error. Because the CDR3's place on the DNA is in doubt, the DNA is left out and the CDR3 is given as listed by TCRdb. The chain joins TRBV19 to TRBJ2-1; no check of the table's D call, TRBD2, against the DNA was made. In germline, CDR1 is LNHDA, CDR2 SQIVND (reference sequence). The CDR3 contains 15 residues when both ends are counted. The CDR3 reads CASSITSWEYDGPGT.

This clonotype was seen only a few times. In nucleotides, the CDR3 is TGTGCCAGCCGCGTGGCTGGGGAGACCCAGTACTTC. Translation gives CASRVAGETQYF. The rearrangement joins TRBV7-2 to TRBJ2-5, with D hard to call. V was pared by 8 bases and J by 5 bases, with 12 bases between. There are 12 residues in the CDR3. The V gene's germline CDR1 is SGHTA and CDR2 FQGNSA.

About this clonotype: This likely comes from a read error, as the CDR3 has no conserved phenylalanine or tryptophan at its end. No DNA is shown, since the ends of the CDR3 on it are uncertain; the CDR3 is the one TCRdb lists. The rearrangement uses TRBV9 and TRBJ2-3. Germline V lookup: CDR1 SGDLS, CDR2 YYNGEE. Including both end residues, the CDR3 is 13 amino acids long. CDR3 loop: CASSVPAAAKQFV.

A word on this clonotype: No conserved phenylalanine or tryptophan ends this CDR3, so it is likely a read error. This chain connects TRBV2 to TRBJ2-5; possibly TRBD2 for D (5 bases). This CDR3 is built from 14 residues. Germline loops: CDR1 SNHLY, CDR2 FYNNEI. Trimming shortened V by 11 bases and J by 0 bases, and 16 bases separated the two germline ends. CDR3 DNA: TGTGCCTGCGAGGAAGCGGCCAACCAAGAGACCCAGTACTGC. Translated: CACEEAANQETQYC.

The chain joins TRBV9 to TRBJ2-1; D uncertain. Germline lookup yields CDR1 SGDLS and CDR2 YYNGEE. CDR3 length equals 15 residues. The V end lost 4 bases, the J end lost 2 bases, and 13 bases lay between the germline ends. DNA of the CDR3: TGTGCCAGCAGCCCGTTGGCCAGTCCCTACAATGAGCAGTTCTTC. Translation gives CASSPLASPYNEQFF.

Details on this clonotype: Likely a read error: the CDR3 ends without its conserved phenylalanine or tryptophan. No DNA is shown, since the ends of the CDR3 on it are uncertain; the CDR3 is the one TCRdb lists. This chain joins TRBV7-2 and TRBJ2-3; whether TRBD1, the table's D call, matches the DNA was not checked. Germline CDR1 SGHTA, CDR2 FQGNSA. The CDR3 has 13 residues if both end residues are counted. The CDR3 protein is CASSYRTGGGNEQ.